This TCR beta chain was sequenced in a study of CD8+ T cells in alopecia areata. Study findings and constraints: For lesional scalp, especially alopecia totalis/universalis, clonality was higher than in normal scalp. Sequence data from scalp samples additionally include resident alphabeta T cells of normal skin. Patients shared TCRs less clearly than mice did, possibly for HLA-related reasons.

cDNA prepared by RNA extraction and subsequent reverse transcription served as the template for sequencing. Sequencing was performed with immunoSEQ multiplex PCR; in TCRdb, only in-frame clones are kept and a portion is missing. The profile shows about 110,000 clones, 45% to 70% of them singletons. A word on this clone: Its specificity is not known. The sample carries other DNA sequences with the same CDR3.

This CDR3 has 15 amino acids. CDR1 PRHDT and CDR2 FYEKMQ come from the germline V gene (reference sequence). Trimming left V 2 bases short and J 0 bases short, with 5 bases between. Sequences were obtained from CD8+ T cells sorted from blood. V gene TRBV13 combines with J gene TRBJ1-6; D remains ambiguous. This receptor was taken from a human donor in good health. The CDR3 protein is CASSLLGSYNSPLHF. CDR3 sequence (DNA): TGTGCCAGCAGCTTACTCGGCTCCTATAATTCACCCCTCCACTTT.